The next 24 T cell receptor beta chains were all read from a single sample in a study of shared clonotypes between healthy human individuals. Positive CCR7 selection of CD45RO-negative cells yielded the naive CD8 cells, and terminally differentiated effector memory CD45RA+ cells were excluded. TCRdb keeps only in-frame clones here, not all; method: immunoSEQ multiplex PCR. The sample carries around 1,900,000 clones, about 94% recorded once. Material for sequencing was naive CD8+ T cells from PBMCs. The origin of the receptors is a man between 18 and 35 years old in good health. Some clones in this sample may be carry-over from other donors' samples.

The chain couples TRBV7-9 to TRBJ2-7, with 10 bases aligning to TRBD1. CDR3 length: 15 amino acids. J lost 3 bases, V lost 5 bases, and 7 bases had no gene match. In germline, CDR1 is SEHNR, CDR2 FQNEAQ (reference sequence). CDR3 protein: CASSPGTGDHYEQYF. The CDR3, as DNA: TGTGCCAGCAGCCCCGGGACAGGGGATCACTACGAGCAGTACTTC.

This clone was recorded only once. The V gene is TRBV6-6, the J gene TRBJ2-3; D unclear. The CDR3 is 12 residues long. The V end was cut by 2 bases, the J end by 10 bases, with 10 bases between. Per the germline V gene, CDR1 is MNHNY and CDR2 is SVGAGI (reference sequence). The CDR3 reads CASSYRLQPQYF. The CDR3 bases are TGTGCCAGCAGTTACAGGCTACAACCGCAGTATTTT.

Turning to this clone: Distinct nucleotide sequences in the sample also encode this CDR3. The chain combines TRBV27 with TRBJ2-1, with 7 bases fitting TRBD2. This CDR3 has 13 residues. Germline V gene sequence: CDR1 MNHEY, CDR2 SMNVEV (reference sequence). Losses at the gene ends were 6 bases for V and 6 bases for J; bases not matched to a gene: 5. CDR3 sequence: CASSLGRGNEQFF. Written as DNA, the CDR3 is TGTGCCAGCAGCCTTGGGAGGGGCAATGAGCAGTTCTTC.

The table lists this clone with a few counts. The chain recombines TRBV9 with TRBJ1-2; 9 positions agree with TRBD1. The J segment lost 13 bases and the V segment lost 3 bases, leaving 10 bases of the junction unmatched. This CDR3 spans 13 amino acids. CDR1 and CDR2 from the germline V gene are SGDLS and YYNGEE. The CDR3 loop is CASSAGSTGGLTF. For the CDR3, the DNA is TGTGCCAGCAGCGCGGGTTCCACAGGGGGCCTCACCTTC. The full variable domain, its missing parts supplied by reference TRBV9 and TRBJ1-2, is DSGVTQTPKHLITATGQRVTLRCSPRSGDLSVYWYQQSLDQGLQFLIQYYNGEERAKGNILERFSAQQFPDLHSELNLSSLELGDSALYFCASSAGSTGGLTFGSGTRLTVV.

This chain uses TRBV28 with TRBJ2-1; the match to TRBD1 covers 9 bases. V gave up 5 bases and J gave up 7 bases; unmatched junction bases: 15. Germline V CDR1 and CDR2: MDHEN, SYDVKM. CDR3 length equals 17 residues. This CDR3 reads CASSPPRRQGDGNEQFF. The CDR3 nucleotides are TGTGCCAGCAGTCCCCCCCGAAGACAGGGGGATGGAAATGAGCAGTTCTTC.

The genes are TRBV29-1 and TRBJ2-1; maybe TRBD2 (5 bases). Trimming shortened V by 4 bases and J by 5 bases, and 12 bases separated the two germline ends. Germline V gene sequence: CDR1 SQVTM, CDR2 ANQGSEA. The length of the CDR3 is 13 residues. CDR3 region: CSVVGTGNNEQFF. Written as DNA, the CDR3 is TGCAGCGTTGTCGGTACCGGGAACAATGAGCAGTTCTTC.

V gene TRBV15 combines with J gene TRBJ2-1; 7 bases are a match to TRBD2. This CDR3 region has 15 residues. Germline CDR1 is LNHNV and CDR2 is YYDKDF (reference sequence). V shed 5 bases and J 9 bases; nucleotides not matched to a gene: 13. For the CDR3, the DNA is TGTGCCACCAGCGGGGAGCGGGGTCTCCTGGGTGAGCAGTTCTTC. Protein product: CATSGERGLLGEQFF. The variable domain in full, completed from reference TRBV15 and TRBJ2-1, reads DAMVIQNPRYQVTQFGKPVTLSCSQTLNHNVMYWYQQKSSQAPKLLFHYYDKDFNNEADTPDNFQSRRPNTSFCFLDIRSPGLGDTAMYLCATSGERGLLGEQFFGPGTRLTVL.

The CDR3 reads CASSNLQGGGNIQYF. The CDR3, as DNA: TGCGCCAGCAGCAACCTACAGGGTGGAGGAAACATTCAGTACTTC. V and J are TRBV5-1 and TRBJ2-4; TRBD1 might be the D (6 bases). The germline CDR1 and CDR2 sequences are SGHRS and YFSETQ. V dropped 4 bases and J dropped 6 bases, with 17 bases sitting between them. The CDR3 covers 15 residues.

The chain links TRBV12-5 to TRBJ2-1; unclear D gene. V lost 6 bases and J 1 base, leaving 19 bases between the germline ends. The CDR3 has 17 amino acids. The germline CDR1 and CDR2 sequences are LGHNT and FRNRAP. The CDR3 sequence is CASGSDPKPYSYNEQFF. In DNA form, the CDR3 reads TGTGCTAGTGGCTCCGACCCTAAGCCCTATTCCTACAATGAGCAGTTCTTC. Looking up the rest from reference TRBV12-5 and TRBJ2-1 gives the full variable domain: DARVTQTPRHKVTEMGQEVTMRCQPILGHNTVFWYRQTMMQGLELLAYFRNRAPLDDSGMPKDRFSAEMPDATLATLKIQPSEPRDSAVYFCASGSDPKPYSYNEQFFGPGTRLTVL.

The chain combines TRBV5-4 with TRBJ2-6; TRBD1 agrees at 8 bases. There are 20 residues in the CDR3. V was pared by 2 bases and J by 4 bases, with 17 bases of the junction left unmatched. Looked up from germline, CDR1 is SGHNT and CDR2 is YYREEE (reference sequence). The DNA of the CDR3 is TGTGCCAGCAGCTTTCCGCGACAGCTCCAGGGGGCGTGGGGGGCCAACGTCCTGACTTTC. It translates to CASSFPRQLQGAWGANVLTF.

The gene calls are TRBV19 and TRBJ1-5; unclear D gene. The V gene's germline CDR1 is LNHDA and CDR2 SQIVND (reference sequence). The V end was cut by 3 bases, the J end by 2 bases, with 11 bases between. This CDR3 comprises 15 residues. DNA of the CDR3: TGTGCCAGTAGTATTAACAGTTGGGGCAATCAGCCCCAGCATTTT. Translation: CASSINSWGNQPQHF.

The CDR3 loop is CASRELADSYNEQFF. CDR3 DNA: TGTGCCAGCAGGGAATTAGCGGATTCCTACAATGAGCAGTTCTTC. The chain joins TRBV28 to TRBJ2-1, with D perhaps matching TRBD2 (6 bases). The CDR3 runs 15 residues. The ends were cut back, 6 bases at V and 1 base at J, with 13 bases in the middle. Germline CDR1 reads MDHEN; CDR2 reads SYDVKM.

The genes are TRBV28 and TRBJ2-5; D perhaps matches TRBD2 (5 bases). Looked up from germline, CDR1 is MDHEN and CDR2 is SYDVKM. The V end lost 2 bases, the J end lost 0 bases, and 10 bases lay between the germline ends. CDR3 length equals 15 residues. CDR3 sequence: CASSLVMTNQETQYF. CDR3 nucleotides: TGTGCCAGCAGTTTAGTAATGACTAACCAAGAGACCCAGTACTTC.

The chain joins TRBV30 to TRBJ1-5; D remains unclear. V shed 2 bases and J shed 3 bases, with 17 bases lying between them. CDR1 and CDR2 from the germline V gene are GTSNPN and SVGIG (reference sequence). This CDR3 spans 16 amino acids. The CDR3 loop is CAWSPETAADNQPQHF. CDR3 nucleotides: TGTGCCTGGAGTCCGGAGACGGCTGCCGACAATCAGCCCCAGCATTTT. The whole variable domain, remainder taken from reference TRBV30 and TRBJ1-5, is SQTIHQWPATLVQPVGSPLSLECTVEGTSNPNLYWYRQAAGRGLQLLFYSVGIGQISSEVPQNLSASRPQDRQFILSSKKLLLSDSGFYLCAWSPETAADNQPQHFGDGTRLSIL.

The sample holds one count of this clone. CDR3 in DNA: TGTGCCAGCAGTTCCGACGGACTAGCGGGAGACGAGCAGTACTTC. It yields the protein CASSSDGLAGDEQYF. The chain carries TRBV6-5 and TRBJ2-7, with 13 bases matching TRBD2. The CDR3 is 15 residues long. Germline assignment: CDR1 MNHEY and CDR2 SVGAGI. J lost 5 bases, V lost 4 bases, and 5 bases had no gene match.

V and J are TRBV27 and TRBJ1-2, with D possibly being TRBD1 (5 bases). Deletions cut 4 bases from V and 2 bases from J, with 14 bases between. This CDR3 has 15 residues. Per the germline V gene, CDR1 is MNHEY and CDR2 is SMNVEV (reference sequence). CDR3 sequence: CASSWRIGANYGYTF. Here the CDR3 DNA reads TGTGCCAGCAGTTGGCGCATTGGGGCGAACTATGGCTACACCTTC.

V usage is TRBV7-9 and J usage is TRBJ1-2; 11 bases match TRBD1. The CDR3 contains 14 residues. The ends lost 5 bases at V and 4 bases at J; junction bases unmatched: 3. Per germline, CDR1 SEHNR and CDR2 FQNEAQ (reference sequence). In DNA form, the CDR3 reads TGTGCCAGCAGCCCCGGGACAGGGGGCTATGGCTACACCTTC. The encoded protein is CASSPGTGGYGYTF. The variable domain in full, with the rest retrieved from reference TRBV7-9 and TRBJ1-2, is DTGVSQNPRHKITKRGQNVTFRCDPISEHNRLYWYRQTLGQGPEFLTYFQNEAQLEKSRLLSDRFSAERPKGSFSTLEIQRTEQGDSAMYLCASSPGTGGYGYTFGSGTRLTVV.

The rearrangement links TRBV2 to TRBJ2-7, with D possibly matching TRBD2 (6 bases). CDR1 is SNHLY, CDR2 FYNNEI, per germline. V lost 10 bases and J 6 bases, leaving 13 bases between the germline ends. This CDR3 is built from 11 residues. The CDR3 nucleotides are TGTGCCACCCGGAGGGCGGCCGAGCAGTACTTC. Translation: CATRRAAEQYF.

A few counts support this clone. The chain employs TRBV9 and TRBJ1-1, with 7 bases fitting TRBD1. Unmatched junction bases numbered 8, after V lost 4 bases and J lost 2 bases. The CDR3 is made up of 15 amino acids. CDR1 is SGDLS, CDR2 YYNGEE, per germline. In nucleotides, the CDR3 is TGTGCCAGCAGCAACCACAGGGGCGTAAACACTGAAGCTTTCTTT. This codes for CASSNHRGVNTEAFF.

The J gene is TRBJ2-7, the V gene TRBV19, with TRBD2 matching 14 bases. The CDR3 consists of 17 residues. The junction had 6 bases not matched to a gene; V was cut back by 4 bases and J by 1 base. Germline loops: CDR1 LNHDA, CDR2 SQIVND (reference sequence). The CDR3 is CASSKTSGRAGSYEQYF. Here the CDR3 DNA reads TGTGCCAGTAGTAAGACTAGCGGGAGGGCCGGATCCTACGAGCAGTACTTC.

The chain has TRBV9 and TRBJ1-1; D remains ambiguous. The CDR3 totals 14 residues. Trimming removed 1 base from V and 3 bases from J, with 10 bases in between. Germline V gene data show CDR1 as SGDLS and CDR2 as YYNGEE. The CDR3: CASSVIGSDTEAFF. The CDR3 coding sequence is TGTGCCAGCAGCGTAATTGGGTCTGACACTGAAGCTTTCTTT.

This chain links TRBV29-1 with TRBJ2-5; D perhaps matches TRBD2 (5 bases). V shed 4 bases and J shed 9 bases, with 21 bases lying between them. CDR1 SQVTM and CDR2 ANQGSEA come from the germline V gene. This CDR3 has 14 amino acids. The CDR3 nucleotides read TGCAGCGTTGTGGGCCTAGCCACTTTGGTGGCCCAGTACTTC. Its translation: CSVVGLATLVAQYF.

This clone was observed a single time. V usage is TRBV6-1 and J usage is TRBJ1-1; a possible D gene is TRBD1 (5 bases). Germline loops: CDR1 MNHNS, CDR2 SASEGT. The V end lost 6 bases, the J end lost 1 base, and 9 bases lay between the germline ends. This CDR3 has 13 residues. CDR3 sequence: CASSVDRNTEAFF. The CDR3, as DNA: TGTGCCAGCAGCGTCGACAGGAACACTGAAGCTTTCTTT.

This clone was seen just once. V gene TRBV7-3 combines with J gene TRBJ1-1; tentatively, D is TRBD1 (6 bases). V dropped 5 bases and J dropped 6 bases, with 25 bases sitting between them. The CDR3 runs 17 residues. Germline CDR1 and CDR2: SGHTA and FQGTGA. The DNA for the CDR3 is TGTGCCAGCAGCACAACCCCCCGGACAGATCGAGGAGCTGAAGCTTTCTTT. Its translation: CASSTTPRTDRGAEAFF. The whole variable domain, remainder taken from reference TRBV7-3 and TRBJ1-1, is GAGVSQTPSNKVTEKGKYVELRCDPISGHTALYWYRQSLGQGPEFLIYFQGTGAADDSGLPNDRFFAVRPEGSVSTLKIQRTERGDSAVYLCASSTTPRTDRGAEAFFGQGTRLTVV.